This TCR beta chain was captured by sequencing in a study of control samples from healthy donors and cancer patients. V was clipped by 4 bases and J by 5 bases; unmatched bases: 4. This CDR3 has 14 amino acids. The germline V gene has CDR1 SGHAT and CDR2 FQNNGV. Data came from immunoSEQ multiplex PCR; TCRdb stores just in-frame clones and leaves some out. The sample's table shows 150,000 to 200,000 clones. Sequencing used blood. The sequence derives from a woman aged 25 to 39 in good health. The chain is built from TRBV11-2 and TRBJ1-4; 7 bases line up with TRBD1. As DNA, the CDR3 is TGTGCCAGCAGCTCGGACAGGCGAAATGAAAAACTGTTTTTT. This translates into CASSSDRRNEKLFF.